The source of this T cell receptor beta chain is a study of T-cell reconstitution after alpha-beta-depleted transplantation in children. Unique molecular identifiers were incorporated into the prepared TCRbeta library. TCRdb reanalysed the PCR reads using MiXCR and keeps one entry per CDR3 protein. The sample holds a few hundred thousand distinct CDR3 sequences; 25% to 30% are singletons and the top ten take about 35%. V was pared by 0 bases and J by 0 bases, with 8 bases between. The CDR3 covers 15 residues. Germline CDR1 and CDR2: SGHRS and YFSETQ. Concerning this clonotype itself: Its antigen is still unknown.

Study-wide findings and caveats: Several hundred expanded graft clones reportedly supplied alpha-beta T cells about two months after transplant. Newly produced T cells mostly provided counts and TCRbeta diversity after one year, as hyperexpanded clones declined. Surviving recipient T cells and thymic progenitors produced the high day-60 TCRbeta diversity seen in some patients.

This chain uses TRBV5-1 with TRBJ2-3; no definite D call. This TCR was recovered from a boy less than two years old with Wiskott-Aldrich syndrome, due to receive a stem cell transplant. The sample was PBMCs, taken before TCRalphabeta/CD19-depleted stem cell transplant. CDR3 protein: CASSLVGQSTDTQYF. The CDR3 DNA reads as TGCGCCAGCAGCTTGGTTGGGCAGAGCACAGATACGCAGTATTTT.